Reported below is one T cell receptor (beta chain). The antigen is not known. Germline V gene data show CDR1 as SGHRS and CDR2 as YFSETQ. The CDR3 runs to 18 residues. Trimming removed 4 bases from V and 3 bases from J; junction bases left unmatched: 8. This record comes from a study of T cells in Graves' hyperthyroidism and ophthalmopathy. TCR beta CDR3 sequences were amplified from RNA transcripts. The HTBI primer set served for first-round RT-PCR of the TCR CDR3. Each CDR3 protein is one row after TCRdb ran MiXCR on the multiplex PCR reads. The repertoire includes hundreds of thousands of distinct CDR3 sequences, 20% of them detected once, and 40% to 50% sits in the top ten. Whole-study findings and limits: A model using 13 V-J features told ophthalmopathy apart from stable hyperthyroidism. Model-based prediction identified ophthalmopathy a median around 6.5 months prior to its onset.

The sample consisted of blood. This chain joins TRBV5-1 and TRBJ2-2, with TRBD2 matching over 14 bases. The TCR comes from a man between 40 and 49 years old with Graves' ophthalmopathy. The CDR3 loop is CASSEGLAGVRDTGELFF. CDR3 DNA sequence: TGCGCCAGCAGCGAGGGACTAGCGGGAGTACGGGACACCGGGGAGCTGTTTTTT.